The clone carrying this TCR beta chain was seen repeatedly, ten times or more. Its specificity is not known. The CDR3 length is 15 residues. V was pared by 6 bases and J by 8 bases, with 9 bases of the junction left unmatched. CDR1 is SGHTA, CDR2 FQGNSA, per germline. This specimen belongs to a study of T cell repertoires in cytomegalovirus infection. Study summary: Evidence of both CMV infection and a matching HLA type came from public TCR beta signatures.

TCRdb reprocessed the reads via MiXCR and lists one record per CDR3 protein. The sample lists under 350,000 distinct CDR3 sequences; more than 8% were seen once. Study observations and caveats: The ex vivo response was dominated by HLA-C-restricted CMV-specific TCR beta clonotypes. Identification of carriers of CMV plus the relevant HLA was performed using cumulative public TCR beta family frequency.

The chain joins TRBV7-2 to TRBJ1-4; 10 bases map to TRBD1. This receptor was obtained from a human donor in good health (CMV status not recorded). Some clones in this sample may be carry-over from other donors' samples. Sequenced: PBMCs. The CDR3 DNA sequence: TGTGCCAGCAGTTATTCCGGGACAGGGGCGGAAAAACTGTTTTTT. It encodes CASSYSGTGAEKLFF.